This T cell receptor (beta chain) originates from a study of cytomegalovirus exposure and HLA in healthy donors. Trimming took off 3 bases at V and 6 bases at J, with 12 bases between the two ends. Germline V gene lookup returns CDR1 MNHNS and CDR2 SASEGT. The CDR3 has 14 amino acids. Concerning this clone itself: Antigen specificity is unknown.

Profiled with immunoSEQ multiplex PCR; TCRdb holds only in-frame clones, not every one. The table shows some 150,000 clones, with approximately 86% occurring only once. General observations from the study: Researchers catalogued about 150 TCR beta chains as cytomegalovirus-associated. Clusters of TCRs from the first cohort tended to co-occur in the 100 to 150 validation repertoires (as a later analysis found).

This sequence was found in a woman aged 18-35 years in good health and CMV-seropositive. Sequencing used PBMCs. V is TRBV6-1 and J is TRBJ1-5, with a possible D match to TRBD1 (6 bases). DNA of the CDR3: TGTGCCAGCAGTGAGGCAGGGACAAGTCAGCCCCAGCATTTT. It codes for CASSEAGTSQPQHF.